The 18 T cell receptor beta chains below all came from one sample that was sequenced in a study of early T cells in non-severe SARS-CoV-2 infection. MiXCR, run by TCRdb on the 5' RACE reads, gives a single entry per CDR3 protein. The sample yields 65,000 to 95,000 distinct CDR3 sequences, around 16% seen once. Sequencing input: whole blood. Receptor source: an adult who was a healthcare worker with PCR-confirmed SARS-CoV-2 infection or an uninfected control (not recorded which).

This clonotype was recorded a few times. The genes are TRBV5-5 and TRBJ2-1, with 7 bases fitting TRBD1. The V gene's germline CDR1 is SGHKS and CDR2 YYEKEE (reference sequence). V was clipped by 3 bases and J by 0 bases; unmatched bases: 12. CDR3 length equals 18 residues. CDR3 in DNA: TGTGCCAGCAGCTGGGCACTACAGGGGCCCAGCTCCTACAATGAGCAGTTCTTC. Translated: CASSWALQGPSSYNEQFF.

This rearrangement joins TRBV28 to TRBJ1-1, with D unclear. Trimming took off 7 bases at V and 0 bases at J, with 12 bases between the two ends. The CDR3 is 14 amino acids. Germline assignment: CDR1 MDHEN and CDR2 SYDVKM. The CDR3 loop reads CASIQDPMNTEAFF. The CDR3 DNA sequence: TGTGCCAGCATCCAAGACCCCATGAACACTGAAGCTTTCTTT.

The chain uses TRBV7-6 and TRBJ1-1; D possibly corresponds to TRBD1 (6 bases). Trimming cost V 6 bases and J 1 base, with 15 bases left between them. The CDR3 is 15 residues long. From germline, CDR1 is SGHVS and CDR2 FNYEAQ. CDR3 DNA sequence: TGTGCCAGCAGTCCCTCCGGGACACCGAACACTGAAGCTTTCTTT. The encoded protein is CASSPSGTPNTEAFF.

CDR3 sequence reads: CASSVGGLEQFF. The DNA for the CDR3 is TGTGCCAGCAGCGTAGGGGGTCTCGAGCAGTTCTTC. This chain connects TRBV9 to TRBJ2-1; D unresolved. Germline CDR1 SGDLS, CDR2 YYNGEE. This CDR3 is 12 amino acids long. Trimming took off 0 bases at V and 10 bases at J, with 8 bases between the two ends. The full variable domain, in which reference TRBV9 and TRBJ2-1 provide the parts outside the CDR3, is DSGVTQTPKHLITATGQRVTLRCSPRSGDLSVYWYQQSLDQGLQFLIQYYNGEERAKGNILERFSAQQFPDLHSELNLSSLELGDSALYFCASSVGGLEQFFGPGTRLTVL.

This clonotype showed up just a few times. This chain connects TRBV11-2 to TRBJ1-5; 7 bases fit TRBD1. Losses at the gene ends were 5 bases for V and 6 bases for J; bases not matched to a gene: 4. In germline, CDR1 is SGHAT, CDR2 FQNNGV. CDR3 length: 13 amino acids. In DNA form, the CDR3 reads TGTGCCAGCAGCCTTGACAGGGTTCAGCCCCAGCATTTT. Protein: CASSLDRVQPQHF.

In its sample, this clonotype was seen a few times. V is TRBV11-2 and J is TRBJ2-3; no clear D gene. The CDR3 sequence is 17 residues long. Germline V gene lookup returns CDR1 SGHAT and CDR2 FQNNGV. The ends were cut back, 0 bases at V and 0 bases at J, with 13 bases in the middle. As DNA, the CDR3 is TGTGCCAGCAGCTTAGATCTGATGGGTCCCAGCACAGATACGCAGTATTTT. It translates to CASSLDLMGPSTDTQYF.

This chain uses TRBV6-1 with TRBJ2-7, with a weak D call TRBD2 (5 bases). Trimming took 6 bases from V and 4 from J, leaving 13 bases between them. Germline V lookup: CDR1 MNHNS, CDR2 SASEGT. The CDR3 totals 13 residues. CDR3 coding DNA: TGTGCCAGCAGCGCCAGAGGGCAATACGAGCAGTACTTC. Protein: CASSARGQYEQYF.

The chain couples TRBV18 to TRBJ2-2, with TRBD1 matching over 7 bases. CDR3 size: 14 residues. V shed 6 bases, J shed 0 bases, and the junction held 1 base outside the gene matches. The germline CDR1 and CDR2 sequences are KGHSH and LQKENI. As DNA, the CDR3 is TGTGCCAGCTCCGGGACAGCGAACACCGGGGAGCTGTTTTTT. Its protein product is CASSGTANTGELFF.

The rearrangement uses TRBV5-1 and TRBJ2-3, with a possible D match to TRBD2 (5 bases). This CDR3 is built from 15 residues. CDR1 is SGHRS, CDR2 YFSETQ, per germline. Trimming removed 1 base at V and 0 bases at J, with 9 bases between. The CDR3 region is CASSLIGVSTDTQYF. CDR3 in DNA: TGCGCCAGCAGCTTGATCGGGGTGAGCACAGATACGCAGTATTTT.

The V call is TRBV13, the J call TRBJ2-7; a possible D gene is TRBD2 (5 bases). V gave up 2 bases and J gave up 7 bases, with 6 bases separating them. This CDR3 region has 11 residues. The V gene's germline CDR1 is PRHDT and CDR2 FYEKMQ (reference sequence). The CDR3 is CASSLSGEQYF. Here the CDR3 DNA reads TGTGCCAGCAGCTTATCGGGAGAGCAGTACTTC.

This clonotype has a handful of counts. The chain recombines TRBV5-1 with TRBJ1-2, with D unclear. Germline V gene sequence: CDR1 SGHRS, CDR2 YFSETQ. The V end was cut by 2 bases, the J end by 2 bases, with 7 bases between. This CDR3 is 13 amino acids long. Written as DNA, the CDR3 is TGCGCCAGCAGCTTTACCGAGAACTATGGCTACACCTTC. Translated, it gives CASSFTENYGYTF.

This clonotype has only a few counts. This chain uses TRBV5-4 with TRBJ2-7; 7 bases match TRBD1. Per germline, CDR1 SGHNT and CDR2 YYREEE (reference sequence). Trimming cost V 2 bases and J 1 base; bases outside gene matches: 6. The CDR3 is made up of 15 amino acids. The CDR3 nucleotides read TGTGCCAGCAGCTTAAGAGGGGGCGGATCCTACGAGCAGTACTTC. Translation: CASSLRGGGSYEQYF.

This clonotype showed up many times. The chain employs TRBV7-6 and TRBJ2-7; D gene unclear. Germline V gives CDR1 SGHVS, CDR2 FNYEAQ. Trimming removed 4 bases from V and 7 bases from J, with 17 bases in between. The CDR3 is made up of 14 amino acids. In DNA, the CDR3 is TGTGCCAGCAGCTCAGCAGGAGTTCCTTGGGAGCAGTACTTC. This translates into CASSSAGVPWEQYF.

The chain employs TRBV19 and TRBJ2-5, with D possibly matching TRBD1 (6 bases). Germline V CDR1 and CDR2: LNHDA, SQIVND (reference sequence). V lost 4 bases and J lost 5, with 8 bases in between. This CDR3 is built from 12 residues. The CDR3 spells CASSNRDETQYF. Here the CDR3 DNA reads TGTGCCAGTAGTAACAGGGATGAGACCCAGTACTTC.

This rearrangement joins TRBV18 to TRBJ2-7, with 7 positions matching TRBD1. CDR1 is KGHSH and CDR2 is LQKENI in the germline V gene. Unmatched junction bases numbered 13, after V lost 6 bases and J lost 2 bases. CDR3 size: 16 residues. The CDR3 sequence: CASSLRDSNRPYEQYF. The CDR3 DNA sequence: TGTGCCAGCTCGCTCCGGGACAGTAATAGACCCTACGAGCAGTACTTC.

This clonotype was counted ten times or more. The DNA for the CDR3 is TGTGCCAGTAGTTCCCCGACTAGCGTGGGGGTGGAGACCCAGTACTTC. Protein: CASSSPTSVGVETQYF. This chain links TRBV19 with TRBJ2-5, with TRBD2 identical over 8 bases. This CDR3 region has 16 residues. Germline values: CDR1 LNHDA, CDR2 SQIVND (reference sequence). The junction had 13 bases not matched to a gene; V was cut back by 5 bases and J by 5 bases.

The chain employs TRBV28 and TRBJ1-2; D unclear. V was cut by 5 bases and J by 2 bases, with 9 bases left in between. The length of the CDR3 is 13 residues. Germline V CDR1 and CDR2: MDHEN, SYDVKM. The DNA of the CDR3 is TGTGCCAGCAGTCCACCGACAAACTATGGCTACACCTTC. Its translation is CASSPPTNYGYTF.

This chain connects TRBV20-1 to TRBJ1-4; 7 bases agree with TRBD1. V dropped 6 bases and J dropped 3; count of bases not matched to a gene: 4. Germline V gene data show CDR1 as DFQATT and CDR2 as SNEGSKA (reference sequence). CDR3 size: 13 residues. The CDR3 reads CSALGQPNEKLFF. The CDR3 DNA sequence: TGCAGTGCCCTGGGACAGCCTAATGAAAAACTGTTTTTT.